The following is a TCR beta chain sequence with its context. This table comes from immunoSEQ multiplex PCR, and its TCRdb copy is limited to in-frame clones, with some not included. The repertoire holds roughly 270,000 clones, roughly 85% seen once, with over 4% in the top ten. In germline, CDR1 is MNHNS, CDR2 SASEGT. Trimming stripped 1 base from V and 3 bases from J, with 7 bases between. There are 14 residues in the CDR3. These data are taken from a study of blood T cell repertoires in COVID-19. The overall study: The analysed material was cDNA or gDNA that came from T cells, B-cell-depleted T cells, or PBMCs.

The sample taken for sequencing was PBMCs or T cells enriched from blood (not recorded which). This receptor was taken from a man aged 35-49 years who had been exposed to COVID-19. The rearrangement uses TRBV6-1 and TRBJ1-5, with D uncertain. CDR3 amino acids: CASSEGPFNQPQHF. The CDR3 DNA reads as TGTGCCAGCAGTGAAGGTCCGTTCAATCAGCCCCAGCATTTT.